These 21 T cell receptor beta chains originate from one sample sequenced in a study of blood T cells in healthy people across ages (dated by TCRdb to between 2015 and 2017). Receptor amplification or capture employed 5' RACE. This sample was sequenced with an Illumina HiSeq 2500. The second PCR ran for roughly 7 to 12 cycles and used a J-beta primer mix along with a sample-barcoded 5' primer. The raw public reads went through TCRdb reprocessing: fastp at Q25, MiXCR clone calling, in-frame beta chains kept. When rows share a CDR3 protein, they turn into one entry using the most common DNA and genes. The sample profile shows approximately 810,000 distinct CDR3 sequences; under 30% of them were found once. Jointly, the top ten make up 17% of the sample. The specimen was blood. These receptors were collected from an elderly woman in good health.

This clonotype was picked up many times. The gene calls are TRBV10-3 and TRBJ1-2, with D hard to call. This CDR3 is 12 amino acids long. Germline V gene sequence: CDR1 ENHRY, CDR2 SYGVKD. The V gene lost 5 bases and the J gene lost 9 bases, with 13 bases spanning the gap. The CDR3 sequence is CAISSLPASYTF. CDR3 nucleotide sequence: TGTGCCATCAGTTCGTTGCCCGCGAGCTACACCTTC.

The gene calls are TRBV4-2 and TRBJ1-1; 9 nucleotides align to TRBD1. CDR1 is LGHNA and CDR2 is YNFKEQ in the germline V gene. V lost 4 bases, J lost 1 base, and 4 bases stayed unmatched. This CDR3 is 15 amino acids long. CDR3 bases: TGTGCCAGCAGCCGGGACAGGGCTTCGAACACTGAAGCTTTCTTT. Translating gives CASSRDRASNTEAFF.

Points on this clonotype: A much larger clone lies a single base off, so this may be a read error. The chain has TRBV5-1 and TRBJ2-7, with 8 bases identical to TRBD1. The germline CDR1 and CDR2 sequences are SGHRS and YFSETQ. The CDR3 has 13 amino acids. With V trimmed by 4 bases and J by 7 bases, 7 bases remained unmatched. CDR3 sequence (DNA): TGCGCCAGCAGCCCGGGGACAGGTGTTGAGCAGTACTTC. Encoded protein: CASSPGTGVEQYF. Combining the CDR3 with reference TRBV5-1 and TRBJ2-7 gives the whole variable domain KAGVTQTPRYLIKTRGQQVTLSCSPISGHRSVSWYQQTPGQGLQFLFEYFSETQRNKGNFPGRFSGRQFSNSRSEMNVSTLELGDSALYLCASSPGTGVEQYFGPGTRLTVT.

The chain recombines TRBV6-6 with TRBJ2-1; possible D gene TRBD2, 7 bases. Germline V gives CDR1 MNHNY, CDR2 SVGAGI (reference sequence). V was clipped by 0 bases and J by 8 bases, with 14 bases between them. The CDR3 loop spans 15 amino acids. The CDR3 DNA follows: TGTGCCAGCAGTTACTCAACGAGGGGGGGCTATGAGCAGTTCTTC. This codes for CASSYSTRGGYEQFF.

In this sample, this clonotype turned up a few times. A much more abundant neighbour one base away suggests this may be a read error. This chain joins TRBV7-6 and TRBJ2-7; tentatively, D is TRBD1 or TRBD2 (5 bases each). The CDR3 is made up of 14 amino acids. In germline, CDR1 is SGHVS, CDR2 FNYEAQ. V was trimmed by 4 bases and J by 3 bases, leaving 13 bases between them. Here the CDR3 reads CASSWGGGIYEQYF. The CDR3 DNA follows: TGTGCCAGCAGCTGGGGTGGGGGTATCTACGAGCAGTACTTC.

The chain couples TRBV11-2 to TRBJ2-3, with 15 bases that match TRBD2. The CDR3 loop spans 18 amino acids. Germline trimming cut 0 bases from V and 5 bases from J; bases unmatched to any gene: 6. Germline-derived CDR1 and CDR2 are SGHAT and FQNNGV. The CDR3 nucleotides are TGTGCCAGCAGCTTAGAAGGACTAGCGGGGGGGCCTCGAGATACGCAGTATTTT. Encoded protein: CASSLEGLAGGPRDTQYF. Together with reference TRBV11-2 and TRBJ2-3, the CDR3 gives the full variable domain: EAGVAQSPRYKIIEKRQSVAFWCNPISGHATLYWYQQILGQGPKLLIQFQNNGVVDDSQLPKDRFSAERLKGVDSTLKIQPAKLEDSAVYLCASSLEGLAGGPRDTQYFGPGTRLTVL.

The chain employs TRBV20-1 and TRBJ1-5; unclear D gene. There are 17 residues in the CDR3. V lost 0 bases, J lost 5 bases, and 20 bases lay in between. CDR1 DFQATT and CDR2 SNEGSKA come from the germline V gene (reference sequence). The CDR3 DNA sequence: TGCAGTGCTAGAGACTTCTCTACCTCGGCCCTCCATCAGCCCCAGCATTTT. Protein product: CSARDFSTSALHQPQHF.

This clonotype occurred many times. V gene TRBV20-1 combines with J gene TRBJ2-1; D ambiguous. V was shortened by 3 bases and J by 9 bases, with 12 bases between the two germline ends. The CDR3 is 12 residues long. CDR1 is DFQATT, CDR2 SNEGSKA, per germline (reference sequence). The CDR3 protein is CSASQVGGEQFF. CDR3 DNA: TGCAGTGCTAGTCAAGTGGGCGGTGAGCAGTTCTTC.

In this sample, this clonotype turned up many times. The chain has TRBV11-2 and TRBJ2-5; 10 bases map to TRBD2. Germline V gene sequence: CDR1 SGHAT, CDR2 FQNNGV. There are 15 residues in the CDR3. V shed 5 bases, J shed 5 bases, and the junction held 8 bases outside the gene matches. CDR3 in amino acids: CASSPVAGGLETQYF. As DNA, the CDR3 is TGTGCCAGCAGCCCCGTAGCGGGGGGCCTCGAGACCCAGTACTTC.

For this clonotype: A much larger clone sits a single nucleotide away, making a read error possible. The rearrangement uses TRBV6-6 and TRBJ2-4, with TRBD2 as a possible D gene (5 bases). The end of the DNA aligns better with TRBJ2-7, so the J call may be wrong. CDR3 size: 12 residues. CDR1 is MNHNY and CDR2 is SVGAGI in the germline V gene (reference sequence). DNA of the CDR3: TGTACCAGCAGTTACCCGGGATACGAGCAGTACTTC. Its translation is CTSSYPGYEQYF.

This clonotype was observed at least ten times. This sequence joins TRBV5-6 and TRBJ2-6; D not certain. The CDR3 has 13 amino acids. Between the trimmed V and J ends, which lost 3 bases and 4 bases, there was a span of 5 bases. In germline, CDR1 is SGHDT, CDR2 YYEEEE. The chain's CDR3 is CASSSQGANVLTF. CDR3 DNA: TGTGCCAGCAGCTCGCAGGGGGCCAACGTCCTGACTTTC.

A note on this clonotype: A read error may explain this, as a much larger clone is one base away. This chain uses TRBV6-5 with TRBJ1-5, with 7 bases fitting TRBD1. Germline V gene data show CDR1 as MNHEY and CDR2 as SVGAGI. The CDR3 runs to 14 residues. The J segment lost 0 bases and the V segment lost 8 bases, leaving 4 bases of the junction unmatched. This CDR3 reads CASGDRYSNQPQHF. Written as DNA, the CDR3 is TGTGCCAGCGGGGACAGATATAGCAATCAGCCCCAGCATTTT.

The chain joins TRBV5-1 to TRBJ2-5; D may be TRBD2 (5 bases). Trimming stripped 0 bases from V and 5 bases from J, with 11 bases between. Germline V gene lookup returns CDR1 SGHRS and CDR2 YFSETQ. The CDR3 has 14 residues. The CDR3 loop reads CASSLGEAAETQYF. The CDR3, as DNA: TGCGCCAGCAGCTTGGGGGAAGCGGCGGAGACCCAGTACTTC.

The chain has TRBV6-5 and TRBJ2-3, with D perhaps matching TRBD2 (6 bases). Germline V gene lookup returns CDR1 MNHEY and CDR2 SVGAGI. The V end lost 3 bases, the J end lost 1 base, and 11 bases lay between the germline ends. This CDR3 is 15 amino acids long. CDR3 nucleotide sequence: TGTGCCAGCAGTTATGAAGCTAGCGGCACAGATACGCAGTATTTT. It codes for CASSYEASGTDTQYF.

The table lists this clonotype with a few counts. The chain carries TRBV28 and TRBJ1-5, with D hard to call. V shed 10 bases and J shed 1 base, with 17 bases lying between them. Looked up from germline, CDR1 is MDHEN and CDR2 is SYDVKM. The CDR3 totals 15 residues. The CDR3 sequence: CAILRVGESNQPQHF. CDR3 DNA sequence: TGTGCCATCCTACGGGTCGGGGAGAGCAATCAGCCCCAGCATTTT.

The rearrangement uses TRBV12-3 or TRBV12-4 and TRBJ2-7, with no clear D. Trimming removed 3 bases from V and 13 bases from J, with 16 bases in between. The CDR3 has 12 amino acids. CDR3: CASSFGSETPYF. DNA of the CDR3: TGTGCCAGCAGTTTCGGTTCGGAGACACCCTACTTC.

This clonotype has more than one count but fewer than ten. J is TRBJ1-2 and V is TRBV20-1; no firm D call. CDR3 length: 13 amino acids. Germline lookup yields CDR1 DFQATT and CDR2 SNEGSKA (reference sequence). CDR3 bases: TGCAGCGCACGGGAGGACGGGAACTATGGCTACACCTTC. This gives the protein CSAREDGNYGYTF.

Note on this clonotype: A much more abundant neighbour one base away suggests this may be a read error. CDR3 DNA sequence: TGTGCCAGCAGTGACTTCGACAGGGGTGGCTACACCTTC. Translation: CASSDFDRGGYTF. This chain links TRBV6-5 with TRBJ1-2; 8 bases are a match to TRBD1. Germline CDR1 is MNHEY and CDR2 is SVGAGI. V shed 5 bases and J 7 bases; nucleotides not matched to a gene: 6. This CDR3 contains 13 residues.

The chain employs TRBV5-4 and TRBJ2-1; 13 nucleotides align to TRBD2. Germline lookup yields CDR1 SGHNT and CDR2 YYREEE (reference sequence). The CDR3 has 16 residues. Trimming at V came to 5 bases and at J to 7 bases, leaving 9 bases not matched to a gene. DNA for the CDR3: TGTGCCAGCAGATATACTAGCGGGGGGGCTCGAAATGAGCAGTTCTTC. Translation gives CASRYTSGGARNEQFF. The full variable domain, completed using reference TRBV5-4 and TRBJ2-1, is ETGVTQSPTHLIKTRGQQVTLRCSSQSGHNTVSWYQQALGQGPQFIFQYYREEENGRGNFPPRFSGLQFPNYSSELNVNALELDDSALYLCASRYTSGGARNEQFFGPGTRLTVL.

The count of this clonotype is one. The rearrangement uses TRBV7-2 and TRBJ1-3; D remains ambiguous. Between the trimmed V and J ends, which lost 0 bases and 0 bases, there was a span of 12 bases. Germline-derived CDR1 and CDR2 are SGHTA and FQGNSA. This CDR3 region has 17 residues. The CDR3 region has the DNA TGTGCCAGCAGCTTAGCCCCCCCGGTCAGCTCTGGAAACACCATATATTTT. Protein: CASSLAPPVSSGNTIYF.

This clonotype was seen a handful of times. This chain uses TRBV6-2 or TRBV6-3 with TRBJ1-5; D not certain. The CDR3 length is 13 residues. Germline CDR1 MNHEY, CDR2 SVGEGT. V shed 8 bases and J shed 0 bases, with 8 bases lying between them. This CDR3 is CASVRDSNQPQHF. The CDR3 bases are TGTGCCAGCGTGAGGGATAGCAATCAGCCCCAGCATTTT.